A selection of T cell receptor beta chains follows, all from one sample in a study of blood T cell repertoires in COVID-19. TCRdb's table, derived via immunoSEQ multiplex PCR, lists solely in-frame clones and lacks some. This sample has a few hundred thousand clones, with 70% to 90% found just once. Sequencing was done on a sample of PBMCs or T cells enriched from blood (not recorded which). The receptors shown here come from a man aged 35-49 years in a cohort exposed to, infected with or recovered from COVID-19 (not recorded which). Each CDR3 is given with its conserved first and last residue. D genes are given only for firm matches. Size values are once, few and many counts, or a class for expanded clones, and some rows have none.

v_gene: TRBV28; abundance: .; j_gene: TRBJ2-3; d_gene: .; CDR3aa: CASSQYPRGWTDTQYF; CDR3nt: TGTGCCAGCAGTCAATACCCACGGGGTTGGACAGATACGCAGTATTTT
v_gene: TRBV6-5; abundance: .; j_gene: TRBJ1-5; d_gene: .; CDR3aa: CASSYTTGSNQPQHF; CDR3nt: TGTGCCAGCAGTTACACGACAGGATCTAATCAGCCCCAGCATTTT
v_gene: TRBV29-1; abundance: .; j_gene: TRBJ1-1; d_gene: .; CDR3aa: CSVPGTLGVAFF; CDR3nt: TGCAGCGTGCCCGGGACTCTCGGGGTAGCTTTCTTT
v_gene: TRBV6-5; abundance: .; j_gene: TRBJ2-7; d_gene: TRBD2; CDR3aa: CASSWAGVNSYEQYF; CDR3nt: TGTGCCAGCAGTTGGGCGGGAGTTAACTCCTACGAGCAGTACTTC
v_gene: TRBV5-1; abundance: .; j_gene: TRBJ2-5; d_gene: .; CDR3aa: CASSLAQDSVQETQYF; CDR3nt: TGCGCCAGCAGCTTGGCACAAGACAGCGTCCAAGAGACCCAGTACTTC
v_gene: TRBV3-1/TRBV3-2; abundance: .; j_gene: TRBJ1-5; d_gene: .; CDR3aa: CASSPYRDDQPQHF; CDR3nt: TGTGCCAGCAGCCCCTACAGGGATGATCAGCCCCAGCATTTT
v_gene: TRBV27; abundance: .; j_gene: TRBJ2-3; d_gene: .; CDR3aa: CASSSVLDTQYF; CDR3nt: TGTGCCAGCAGTTCGGTTCTGGATACGCAGTATTTT
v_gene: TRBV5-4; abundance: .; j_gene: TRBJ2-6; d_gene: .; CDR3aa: CASSSADSNVLTF; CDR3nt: TGTGCCAGCAGCTCTGCGGATTCTAACGTCCTGACTTTC
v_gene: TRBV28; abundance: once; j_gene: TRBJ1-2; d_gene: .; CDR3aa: CASSFSTENYGYTF; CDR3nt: TGTGCCAGCAGTTTCTCAACCGAGAACTATGGCTACACCTTC
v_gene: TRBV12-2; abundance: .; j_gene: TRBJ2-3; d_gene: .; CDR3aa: CASPKGLAGEPTDTQYF; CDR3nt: TGTGCAAGTCCCAAGGGACTAGCGGGAGAGCCCACAGATACGCAGTATTTT
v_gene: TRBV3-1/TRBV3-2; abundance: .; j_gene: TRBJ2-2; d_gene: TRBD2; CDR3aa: CASSQTGRGRASGELFF; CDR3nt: TGTGCCAGCAGCCAGACCGGACGCGGGAGGGCCTCCGGGGAGCTGTTTTTT
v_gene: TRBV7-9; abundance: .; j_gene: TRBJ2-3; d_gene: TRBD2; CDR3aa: CASSPRSAGGPVTQYF; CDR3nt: TGTGCCAGCAGCCCCAGGTCAGCGGGAGGGCCTGTTACGCAGTATTTT
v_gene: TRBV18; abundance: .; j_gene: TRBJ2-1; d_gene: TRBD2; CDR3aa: CASSPGTTSDEQFF; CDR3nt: TGTGCCAGCTCACCAGGAACGACTAGCGATGAGCAGTTCTTC
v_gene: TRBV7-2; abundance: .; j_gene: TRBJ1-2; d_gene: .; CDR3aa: CASSFVDYGYTF; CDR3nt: TGTGCCAGCAGCTTCGTCGACTATGGCTACACCTTC
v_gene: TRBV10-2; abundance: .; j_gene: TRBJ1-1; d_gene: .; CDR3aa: CASSERTWAGDKNTEAFF; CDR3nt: TGCGCCAGCAGTGAAAGGACTTGGGCAGGGGATAAGAACACTGAAGCTTTCTTT
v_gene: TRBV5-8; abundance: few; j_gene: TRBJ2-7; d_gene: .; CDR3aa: CASSLRVSSYTGEQYF; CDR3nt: TGTGCCAGCAGCTTAAGAGTTTCTAGCTATACGGGCGAGCAGTACTTC
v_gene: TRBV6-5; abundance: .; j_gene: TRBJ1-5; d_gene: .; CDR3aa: CASSYAGGVGQPQHF; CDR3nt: TGTGCCAGCAGTTACGCGGGAGGAGTTGGTCAGCCCCAGCATTTT
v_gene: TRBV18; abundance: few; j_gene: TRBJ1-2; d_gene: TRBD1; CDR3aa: CASSPGQGSYGYTF; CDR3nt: TGTGCCAGCTCACCCGGACAGGGCTCCTATGGCTACACCTTC
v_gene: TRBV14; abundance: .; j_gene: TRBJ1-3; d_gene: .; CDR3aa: CASSSQGLPGNTIYF; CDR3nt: TGTGCCAGCAGCTCACAGGGCCTCCCTGGAAACACCATATATTTT
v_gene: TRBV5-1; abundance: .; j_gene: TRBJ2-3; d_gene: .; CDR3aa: CASSKGRRLTYTDTQYF; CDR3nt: TGCGCCAGCAGCAAGGGGCGGCGGTTAACCTACACAGATACGCAGTATTTT
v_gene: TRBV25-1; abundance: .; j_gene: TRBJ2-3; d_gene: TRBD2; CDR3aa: CASSASGSADTQYF; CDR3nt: TGTGCCAGCAGCGCTAGCGGGAGTGCAGATACGCAGTATTTT
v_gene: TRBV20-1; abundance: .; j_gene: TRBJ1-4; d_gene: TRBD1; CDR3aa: CSASFGTANEKLFF; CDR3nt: TGCAGTGCTAGTTTCGGGACAGCTAATGAAAAACTGTTTTTT
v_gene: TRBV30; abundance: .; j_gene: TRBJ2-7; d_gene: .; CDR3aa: CAWSGYSVGQYF; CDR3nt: TGTGCCTGGAGTGGGTATAGCGTAGGGCAGTACTTC
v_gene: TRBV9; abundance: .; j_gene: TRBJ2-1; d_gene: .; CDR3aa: CASSLSGLRTYNEQFF; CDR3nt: TGTGCCAGCAGCCTCTCGGGACTTCGAACCTACAATGAGCAGTTCTTC
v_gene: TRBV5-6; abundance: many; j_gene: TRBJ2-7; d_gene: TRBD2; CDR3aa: CASSFFLGTSSYEQYF; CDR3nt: TGTGCCAGCAGCTTTTTCCTCGGGACTAGCTCCTACGAGCAGTACTTC
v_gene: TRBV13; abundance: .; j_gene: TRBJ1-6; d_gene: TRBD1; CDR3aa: CASSIGQGYNSPLHF; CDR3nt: TGTGCCAGCAGCATCGGACAGGGATATAATTCACCCCTCCACTTT
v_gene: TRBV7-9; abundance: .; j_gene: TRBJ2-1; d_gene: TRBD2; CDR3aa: CASGRWLAGNEQFF; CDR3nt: TGTGCCAGCGGTCGTTGGCTAGCGGGAAATGAGCAGTTCTTC
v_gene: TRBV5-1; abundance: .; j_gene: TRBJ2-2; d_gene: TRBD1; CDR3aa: CASSPRDRGNTGELFF; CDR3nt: TGCGCCAGCAGCCCCCGCGACAGGGGGAACACCGGGGAGCTGTTTTTT
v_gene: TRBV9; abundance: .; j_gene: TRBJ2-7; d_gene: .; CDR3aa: CASSARGAKYEQYF; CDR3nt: TGTGCCAGCAGCGCTCGGGGGGCGAAATACGAGCAGTACTTC
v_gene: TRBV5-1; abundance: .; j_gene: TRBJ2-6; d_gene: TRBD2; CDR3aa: CASSLVLAGVGGANVLTF; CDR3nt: TGCGCCAGCAGCTTGGTGTTAGCGGGAGTGGGAGGGGCCAACGTCCTGACTTTC
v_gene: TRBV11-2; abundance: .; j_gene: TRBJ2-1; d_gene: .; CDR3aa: CASSLVTYNEQFF; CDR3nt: TGTGCCAGCAGCTTAGTTACCTACAATGAGCAGTTCTTC
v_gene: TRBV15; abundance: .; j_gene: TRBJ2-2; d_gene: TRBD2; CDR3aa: CATKRDSNTGELFF; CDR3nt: TGTGCCACTAAGCGGGACTCGAACACCGGGGAGCTGTTTTTT
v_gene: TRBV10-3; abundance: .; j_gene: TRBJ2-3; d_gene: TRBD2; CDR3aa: CAIRNSGRIPDTQYF; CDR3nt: TGTGCCATCAGAAATAGCGGGAGAATCCCAGATACGCAGTATTTT
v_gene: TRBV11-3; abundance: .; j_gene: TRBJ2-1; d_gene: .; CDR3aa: CASSLGQVGSNEQFF; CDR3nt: TGTGCCAGCAGCTTAGGGCAGGTTGGTTCCAATGAGCAGTTCTTC
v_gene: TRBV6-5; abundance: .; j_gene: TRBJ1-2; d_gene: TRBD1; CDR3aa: CASRTGGRDYGYTF; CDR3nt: TGTGCCAGCAGGACAGGGGGGAGGGACTATGGCTACACCTTC
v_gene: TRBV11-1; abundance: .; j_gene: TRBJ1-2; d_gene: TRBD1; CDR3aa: CASSSDRLKYF; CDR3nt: TGTGCCAGCAGCTCGGACAGGTTAAAGTACTTC
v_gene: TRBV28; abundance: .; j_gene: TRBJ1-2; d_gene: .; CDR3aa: CASSLDTLLYGYTF; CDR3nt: TGTGCCAGCAGCCTGGACACCCTTCTCTATGGCTACACCTTC
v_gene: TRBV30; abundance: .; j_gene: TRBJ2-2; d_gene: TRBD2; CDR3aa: CACQKGLAGGSGTGELFF; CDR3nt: TGTGCCTGCCAAAAAGGACTAGCGGGAGGGAGCGGGACCGGGGAGCTGTTTTTT
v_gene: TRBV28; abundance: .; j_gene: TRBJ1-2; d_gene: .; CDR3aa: CASKSRLYGYTF; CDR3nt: TGTGCCAGCAAGTCCAGGCTCTATGGCTACACCTTC
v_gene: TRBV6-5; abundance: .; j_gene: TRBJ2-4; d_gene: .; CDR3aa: CASSPPGDYIQYF; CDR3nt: TGTGCCAGCAGTCCCCCCGGGGACTACATTCAGTACTTC
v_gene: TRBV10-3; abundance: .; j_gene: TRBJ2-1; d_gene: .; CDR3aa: CAISRVTSTRSGNEQFF; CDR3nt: TGTGCCATCAGCCGGGTGACCTCAACTAGGAGTGGTAATGAGCAGTTCTTC
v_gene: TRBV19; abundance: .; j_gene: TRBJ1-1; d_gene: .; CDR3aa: CASSILPRTVGTEAFF; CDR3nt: TGTGCCAGTAGTATTCTCCCAAGGACGGTGGGGACAGAAGCTTTCTTT
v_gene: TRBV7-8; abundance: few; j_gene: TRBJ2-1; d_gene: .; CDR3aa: CASSLEGGNEQFF; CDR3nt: TGTGCCAGCAGCTTAGAGGGAGGAAATGAGCAGTTCTTC
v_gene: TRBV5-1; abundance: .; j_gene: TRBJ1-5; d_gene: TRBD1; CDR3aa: CASSRTGGDNQPQHF; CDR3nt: TGCGCCAGCAGCCGGACAGGGGGCGACAATCAGCCCCAGCATTTT
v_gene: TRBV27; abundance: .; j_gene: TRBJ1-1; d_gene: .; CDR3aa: CASSRRVGNTEAFF; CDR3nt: TGTGCCAGCAGCCGCAGGGTTGGGAACACTGAAGCTTTCTTT
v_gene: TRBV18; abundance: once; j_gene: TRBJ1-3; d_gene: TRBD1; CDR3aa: CASSPDRGGNTIYF; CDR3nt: TGTGCCAGCTCGCCCGACAGGGGTGGAAACACCATATATTTT
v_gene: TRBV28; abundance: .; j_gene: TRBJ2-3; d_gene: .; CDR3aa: CASGTRSTDTQYF; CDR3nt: TGTGCCAGCGGGACACGGTCTACAGATACGCAGTATTTT
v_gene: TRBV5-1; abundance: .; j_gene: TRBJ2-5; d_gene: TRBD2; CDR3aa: CASSWGLAGIQETQYF; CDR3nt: TGCGCCAGCAGCTGGGGACTAGCGGGTATCCAAGAGACCCAGTACTTC
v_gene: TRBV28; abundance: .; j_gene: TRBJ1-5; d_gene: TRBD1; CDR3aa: CASKGTGYSNQPQHF; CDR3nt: TGTGCCAGCAAGGGGACAGGGTATAGCAATCAGCCCCAGCATTTT
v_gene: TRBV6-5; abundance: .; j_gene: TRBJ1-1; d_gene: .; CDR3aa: CASLGGPTTTEAFF; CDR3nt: TGTGCCAGCCTCGGGGGGCCGACAACCACTGAAGCTTTCTTT
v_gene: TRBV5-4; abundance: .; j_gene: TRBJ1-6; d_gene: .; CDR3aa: CASSFAGVNSPLHF; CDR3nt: TGTGCCAGCAGCTTCGCGGGGGTGAATTCACCCCTCCACTTT
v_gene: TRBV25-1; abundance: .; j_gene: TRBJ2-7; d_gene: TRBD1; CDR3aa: CASRGQLYEQYF; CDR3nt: TGTGCCAGCAGGGGACAGCTCTACGAGCAGTACTTC
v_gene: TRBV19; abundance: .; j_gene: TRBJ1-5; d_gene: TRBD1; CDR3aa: CASSISPTGVGQPQHF; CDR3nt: TGTGCCAGTAGTATCTCCCCCACAGGGGTCGGACAGCCCCAGCATTTT
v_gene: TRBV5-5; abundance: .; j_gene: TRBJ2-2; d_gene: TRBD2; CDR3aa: CASSRLTSGTSTGELFF; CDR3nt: TGTGCCAGCAGCCGCCTGACTAGCGGGACTAGCACCGGGGAGCTGTTTTTT
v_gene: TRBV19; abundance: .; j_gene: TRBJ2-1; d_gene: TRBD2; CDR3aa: CASSSGTSVYNEQFF; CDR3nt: TGTGCCAGTAGTTCCGGGACTAGCGTTTACAATGAGCAGTTCTTC
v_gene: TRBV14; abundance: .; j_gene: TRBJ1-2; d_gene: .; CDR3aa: CASSQDGHGYTF; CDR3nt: TGTGCCAGCAGCCAAGATGGGCACGGCTACACCTTC